This T cell receptor (beta chain) was recovered during a study of T-cell memory formation after mild COVID-19. Study information: TCR clusters largely stayed donor specific. Overall study findings and caveats: Clones which contracted sat mainly in CM and EM if CD4+, and in EMRA if CD8+. A second wave expanding day 15 to 37 was CD4+-biased; contracting clones were balanced.

Each CDR3 protein gets one entry after TCRdb re-called the 5' RACE reads with MiXCR. The table lists under 350,000 distinct CDR3 sequences, 15% to 20% of them singletons. The CDR3 has 14 amino acids. Per the germline V gene, CDR1 is SNHLY and CDR2 is FYNNEI. Trimming shortened V by 4 bases and J by 7 bases, and 13 bases separated the two germline ends. With respect to this clonotype: Its antigen is unknown.

This sequence was found in a man aged 18 to 30 who had mild COVID-19 (a few samples of this study predate the infection). Cell type and time point are not known. The V call is TRBV2, the J call TRBJ1-4, with D tentatively TRBD1 (6 bases). Source material: PBMCs or a T cell subset sorted from them (not recorded which). The CDR3 DNA reads as TGTGCCAGCAGTGCCAGGGGAGTAGGTGAAAAACTGTTTTTT. Amino acid sequence: CASSARGVGEKLFF.